This is a list of T cell receptor beta chains from one sample in a study of STAT5B mutations in CD4+ large granular lymphocyte leukemia. Generated by immunoSEQ multiplex PCR, the TCRdb table keeps only in-frame clones and is missing some. This table has roughly 48,000 clones, roughly 72% appearing once. The sequenced sample was CD4+ T cells from blood buffy coats. Every receptor here comes from a human donor in good health. The CDR3 runs from the conserved cysteine through the conserved F or W. The order of the fields is J gene, V gene, D gene, clone size, CDR3 DNA, CDR3 protein. A D gene is named only where the DNA matches it firmly. The size field is filled for only some rows; it gives once, few, many or a size class.

TRBJ2-5 | TRBV5-1 | - | - | TGCGCCAGCAGCTTGGCTCTGGACAGCGTACTCCAAGAGACCCAGTACTTC | CASSLALDSVLQETQYF
TRBJ2-1 | TRBV6-6 | - | - | TGTGCCAGCTGGGGGGCTTACAATGAGCAGTTCTTC | CASWGAYNEQFF
TRBJ1-4 | TRBV2 | TRBD1 | - | TGTGCCAGCAGGACCCCCGGGACAGGGGGAGGAAAACTGTTTTTT | CASRTPGTGGGKLFF
TRBJ2-1 | TRBV5-1 | - | - | TGCGCCAGCAGCTTATACAGCTCCGGCAATGAGCAGTTCTTC | CASSLYSSGNEQFF
TRBJ1-2 | TRBV30 | - | few | TGTGCCTGGTCAGGGATCAGCGGTGGCTACACCTTC | CAWSGISGGYTF
TRBJ2-7 | TRBV9 | TRBD1 | - | TGTGCCAGCAGCGTAGGGACAGGGGGCGGGTACGAGCAGTACTTC | CASSVGTGGGYEQYF
TRBJ2-5 | TRBV25-1 | TRBD2 | few | TGTGCCAGCAACCCTGGGGGGGGTCTCCAAGAGACCCAGTACTTC | CASNPGGGLQETQYF
TRBJ2-1 | TRBV30 | - | - | TGTGCCTGGAGTGTACCCCCCACTACTAGGGAGCAGTTCTTC | CAWSVPPTTREQFF
TRBJ1-1 | TRBV11-1 | TRBD1 | - | TGTGCCAGCAGACACCGACAGGGGGTGGGTGAAGCTTTCTTT | CASRHRQGVGEAFF
TRBJ2-5 | TRBV7-8 | - | - | TGTGCCAGCAGCTCTCAGTTGGGAGAGACCCAGTACTTC | CASSSQLGETQYF
TRBJ1-2 | TRBV6-5 | - | - | TGTGCCAGCGGGCAGACGACCCGGAACTATGGCTACACCTTC | CASGQTTRNYGYTF
TRBJ2-3 | TRBV5-1 | - | - | TGCGCCAGCAGTTCCCAACTCGGAGCAGGGCCAGATACGCAGTATTTT | CASSSQLGAGPDTQYF
TRBJ1-2 | TRBV6-1 | TRBD1 | - | TGTGCCAGCACGACAGGGCCCTATGGCTACACCTTC | CASTTGPYGYTF
TRBJ1-1 | TRBV7-9 | - | - | TGTGCCAGCAGCTTTCCGAACACTGAAGCTTTCTTT | CASSFPNTEAFF
TRBJ2-5 | TRBV7-9 | TRBD2 | - | TGTGCCAGTGACCCGGCGGGAGGAGAGACCCAGTACTTC | CASDPAGGETQYF
TRBJ2-2 | TRBV7-2 | TRBD2 | - | TGTGCCAGCAGCTTAGCTGCGGGACTAGTTTCGGCCGGGGAGCTGTTTTTT | CASSLAAGLVSAGELFF
TRBJ2-5 | TRBV5-1 | TRBD2 | - | TGCGCCAGCAGCTTGCATAGCGGGGGGGAAGAGACCCAGTACTTC | CASSLHSGGEETQYF
TRBJ1-1 | TRBV30 | - | once | TGTGCCTGGAGTGTATCAGAGAGAGCTTTCTTT | CAWSVSERAFF
TRBJ2-2 | TRBV29-1 | TRBD1 | - | TGCAGCGTGGCGCGACAGGGGCCCACCGGGGAGCTGTTTTTT | CSVARQGPTGELFF
TRBJ1-1 | TRBV27 | TRBD1 | few | TGTGCCAGCAGTCATACAGGGGGCCGAACAAAAGCTTTCTTT | CASSHTGGRTKAFF